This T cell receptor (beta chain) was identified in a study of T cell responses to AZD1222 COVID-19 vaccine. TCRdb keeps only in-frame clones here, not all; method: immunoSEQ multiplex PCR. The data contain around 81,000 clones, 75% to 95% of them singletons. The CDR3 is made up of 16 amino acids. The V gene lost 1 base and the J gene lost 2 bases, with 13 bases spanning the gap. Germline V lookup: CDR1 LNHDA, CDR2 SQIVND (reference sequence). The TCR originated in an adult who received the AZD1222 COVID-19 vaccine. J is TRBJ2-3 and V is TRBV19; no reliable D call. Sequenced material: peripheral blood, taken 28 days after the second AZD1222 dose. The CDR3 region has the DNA TGTGCCAGTAGTATAGGCGGCGGCAGCTTCACAGATACGCAGTATTTT. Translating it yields CASSIGGGSFTDTQYF.